The next 22 T cell receptor beta chains were all read from a single sample in a study of blood T cell repertoires in COVID-19. Generated by immunoSEQ multiplex PCR, the TCRdb table keeps only in-frame clones and is missing some. The sample lists around 88,000 clones, approximately 81% occurring once. The specimen was peripheral blood. All receptors derive from a woman of 80 years or more with acute or convalescent COVID-19.

V and J are TRBV24-1 and TRBJ1-1; TRBD1 matches 12 bases. The CDR3 is 16 amino acids. The V segment lost 4 bases and the J segment 7 bases; nucleotides outside the gene matches: 9. CDR1 and CDR2 from the germline V gene are KGHDR and SFDVKD. The CDR3, as DNA: TGTGCCACCAGTGAGTCGGGACAGGGGGCGTTGGATGAAGCTTTCTTT. Encoded protein: CATSESGQGALDEAFF.

Here the CDR3 reads CASSPLGGTNQETQYF. DNA for the CDR3: TGTGCCAGCAGCCCTCTGGGGGGGACAAATCAAGAGACCCAGTACTTC. V is TRBV9 and J is TRBJ2-5; a weak D match, TRBD2 (7 bases). The germline gives CDR1 SGDLS, CDR2 YYNGEE. The germline V and J ends were trimmed by 4 bases and 2 bases, with 18 bases remaining between them. The CDR3 loop spans 16 amino acids.

The chain is built from TRBV3-1 (or the pseudogene TRBV3-2) and TRBJ2-3, with D possibly being TRBD2 (6 bases). Looked up from germline, CDR1 is LGHDT and CDR2 is YNNKEL (reference sequence). Between the trimmed V and J ends, which lost 0 bases and 2 bases, there was a span of 18 bases. CDR3 size: 18 residues. The CDR3 DNA reads as TGTGCCAGCAGCCAAGAGGGACTGGCAAAACGGACCACAGATACGCAGTATTTT. It is translated as CASSQEGLAKRTTDTQYF.

V gene TRBV5-4 combines with J gene TRBJ2-2; TRBD1 aligns across 11 bases. The CDR3 extends over 16 amino acids. The germline CDR1 and CDR2 sequences are SGHNT and YYREEE (reference sequence). The trim removed 4 bases at V and 5 bases at J, leaving 7 bases unmatched. Here the CDR3 reads CASSLDRGLRTGELFF. CDR3 sequence (DNA): TGTGCCAGCAGCCTGGACAGGGGGCTGAGGACCGGGGAGCTGTTTTTT. Full variable domain (missing parts from reference TRBV5-4 and TRBJ2-2): ETGVTQSPTHLIKTRGQQVTLRCSSQSGHNTVSWYQQALGQGPQFIFQYYREEENGRGNFPPRFSGLQFPNYSSELNVNALELDDSALYLCASSLDRGLRTGELFFGEGSRLTVL.

V usage is TRBV6-5 and J usage is TRBJ2-5; tentative D call: TRBD1 (6 bases). CDR3 length: 14 residues. Trimming pared 6 bases from V and 1 base from J, leaving 12 bases between. CDR1 and CDR2 (germline): MNHEY, SVGAGI. CDR3 protein: CASRALGGQETQYF. The CDR3 DNA follows: TGTGCCAGCAGGGCATTAGGGGGCCAAGAGACCCAGTACTTC.

The genes are TRBV28 and TRBJ1-5, with D possibly TRBD1 on 5 matching bases. Germline assignment: CDR1 MDHEN and CDR2 SYDVKM. V gave up 4 bases and J gave up 2 bases, with 12 bases separating them. The CDR3 is 15 amino acids. The CDR3 region has the DNA TGTGCCAGCAGTTCCAGGGTAATGCGCAATCAGCCCCAGCATTTT. Its protein product is CASSSRVMRNQPQHF.

The chain carries TRBV6-6 and TRBJ2-7; weak D call: TRBD1 (6 bases). Germline V lookup: CDR1 MNHNY, CDR2 SVGAGI (reference sequence). The CDR3 contains 14 residues. With 6 bases removed from V and 6 bases from J, the gap between germline ends came to 18 bases. For the CDR3, the DNA is TGTGCCAGCAGCCTTCATGAAACAGGGAGCGAGCAGTACGTC. Amino acids: CASSLHETGSEQYV.

Written as DNA, the CDR3 is TGTGCCAGCAGACCGACTAGCGAGAACACCGGGGAGCTGTTTTTT. Protein product: CASRPTSENTGELFF. The gene calls are TRBV28 and TRBJ2-2; 8 nucleotides match TRBD2. Trimming at V came to 6 bases and at J to 1 base, leaving 4 bases not matched to a gene. The CDR3 loop spans 15 amino acids. CDR1 is MDHEN and CDR2 is SYDVKM in the germline V gene.

The chain employs TRBV5-6 and TRBJ2-1; 13 nucleotides agree with TRBD2. Germline CDR1 SGHDT, CDR2 YYEEEE. Trimming cost V 4 bases and J 9 bases; bases outside gene matches: 10. CDR3 size: 16 residues. The chain's CDR3 is CASSQLGLAGEGEQFF. DNA for the CDR3: TGTGCCAGCAGCCAACTAGGACTAGCGGGGGAGGGTGAGCAGTTCTTC.

The chain recombines TRBV7-2 with TRBJ2-1, with D perhaps matching TRBD1 (7 bases). There are 14 residues in the CDR3. V lost 5 bases, J lost 3 bases, and 11 bases lay in between. The germline CDR1 and CDR2 sequences are SGHTA and FQGNSA. CDR3 DNA sequence: TGTGCCAGCAGCGCGGGGACAGTCTACAATGAGCAGTTCTTC. It yields the protein CASSAGTVYNEQFF.

This clone was observed a single time. The chain is built from TRBV27 and TRBJ1-6; D might be TRBD1 (6 bases). The germline V gene has CDR1 MNHEY and CDR2 SMNVEV (reference sequence). The CDR3 length is 16 residues. The ends were cut back, 4 bases at V and 4 bases at J, with 14 bases in the middle. CDR3 protein: CASSSPNTGYNSPLHF. CDR3 bases: TGTGCCAGCAGTTCCCCTAATACAGGGTATAATTCACCCCTCCACTTT.

This clone was observed a few times. CDR3 residues: CASTGGWGKKLFF. The DNA of the CDR3 is TGTGCCAGCACCGGGGGGTGGGGTAAAAAACTGTTTTTT. The V gene is TRBV12-3 or TRBV12-4, the J gene TRBJ1-4; D might be TRBD1 (5 bases). V dropped 7 bases and J dropped 9 bases, with 15 bases sitting between them. This CDR3 spans 13 amino acids.

In this sample, this clone turned up once. This chain links TRBV6-5 with TRBJ1-6; 7 bases agree with TRBD1. There are 14 residues in the CDR3. Germline values: CDR1 MNHEY, CDR2 SVGAGI. The J segment lost 10 bases and the V segment lost 7 bases, leaving 10 bases of the junction unmatched. The CDR3 protein is CASTTGDSLSPLHF. The CDR3 DNA reads TGTGCCAGCACCACAGGGGACAGTCTCTCACCCCTCCACTTT.

This clone has only one observation. The rearrangement joins TRBV3-1 (or the pseudogene TRBV3-2) to TRBJ1-2; no definite D call. Per the germline V gene, CDR1 is LGHDT and CDR2 is YNNKEL (reference sequence). V lost 2 bases to trimming and J lost 2 bases, with 6 bases between them. This CDR3 contains 13 residues. CDR3 nucleotide sequence: TGTGCCAGCAGCCAAAGACTGAACTATGGCTACACCTTC. This codes for CASSQRLNYGYTF.

The V gene is TRBV11-2, the J gene TRBJ2-3; maybe TRBD1 (5 bases). The V and J ends lost 2 bases and 6 bases respectively, with 21 bases between them. Germline V gene sequence: CDR1 SGHAT, CDR2 FQNNGV. The CDR3 covers 17 residues. The CDR3 nucleotides are TGTGCCAGCAGCTTAACAGGAGATTTGAGTTACTCGGATACGCAGTATTTT. Its translation is CASSLTGDLSYSDTQYF. Combining the CDR3 with reference TRBV11-2 and TRBJ2-3 gives the whole variable domain EAGVAQSPRYKIIEKRQSVAFWCNPISGHATLYWYQQILGQGPKLLIQFQNNGVVDDSQLPKDRFSAERLKGVDSTLKIQPAKLEDSAVYLCASSLTGDLSYSDTQYFGPGTRLTVL.

CDR3 region: CASSRRGSSYNEQFF. DNA for the CDR3: TGTGCCAGCAGTCGACGGGGGAGCTCCTACAATGAGCAGTTCTTC. The rearrangement uses TRBV6-5 and TRBJ2-1, with a weak D call TRBD2 (6 bases). CDR3 length: 15 amino acids. Germline CDR1 and CDR2: MNHEY and SVGAGI. Trimming stripped 5 bases from V and 0 bases from J, with 11 bases between.

The chain joins TRBV5-1 to TRBJ2-5, with 8 bases identical to TRBD2. J lost 2 bases, V lost 0 bases, and 3 bases had no gene match. The CDR3 consists of 15 residues. The germline gives CDR1 SGHRS, CDR2 YFSETQ. This CDR3 is CASSLGGGGQETQYF. In nucleotides, the CDR3 is TGCGCCAGCAGCTTGGGAGGCGGGGGGCAAGAGACCCAGTACTTC.

The chain carries TRBV3-1 (or the pseudogene TRBV3-2) and TRBJ2-4, with 9 bases lining up with TRBD2. After removal of 0 bases from V and 6 bases from J, the junction contained 12 bases not matched to a gene. In germline, CDR1 is LGHDT, CDR2 YNNKEL (reference sequence). The CDR3 runs 18 residues. In nucleotides, the CDR3 is TGTGCCAGCAGCCAAGATCAAGCCGGGAGCGGGGGGATAAACATTCAGTACTTC. Translating it yields CASSQDQAGSGGINIQYF.

This chain joins TRBV18 and TRBJ1-2, with D perhaps TRBD1 (5 bases). V lost 8 bases and J 5 bases, leaving 21 bases between the germline ends. The CDR3 spans 15 residues. Germline lookup yields CDR1 KGHSH and CDR2 LQKENI. The CDR3 protein is CASTPSVTGGYGYTF. The CDR3 coding sequence is TGTGCCAGCACTCCCTCTGTTACAGGAGGGTATGGCTACACCTTC.

This clone was seen more than once but under ten times. The chain carries TRBV24-1 and TRBJ1-2; D perhaps matches TRBD1 (6 bases). CDR3 length: 13 residues. From germline, CDR1 is KGHDR and CDR2 SFDVKD. V shed 2 bases and J shed 5 bases, with 8 bases lying between them. DNA of the CDR3: TGTGCCACCAGTGATTCCACAGGGTATGGCTACACCTTC. Protein: CATSDSTGYGYTF.

This chain links TRBV5-4 with TRBJ1-5; D is uncertain. CDR3 length: 15 amino acids. Germline-derived CDR1 and CDR2 are SGHNT and YYREEE (reference sequence). Trimming removed 2 bases from V and 0 bases from J, with 9 bases in between. As DNA, the CDR3 is TGTGCCAGCAGCTTTATGCCAGATAGCAATCAGCCCCAGCATTTT. Encoded protein: CASSFMPDSNQPQHF.

V is TRBV20-1 and J is TRBJ2-1, with no clear D. This CDR3 is built from 11 residues. V lost 6 bases and J 4 bases, leaving 7 bases between the germline ends. In germline, CDR1 is DFQATT, CDR2 SNEGSKA (reference sequence). In DNA, the CDR3 is TGCAGTGCGCGAAAGTACAATGAGCAGTTCTTC. Protein: CSARKYNEQFF.